This TCR beta chain emerged from a study of pediatric ulcerative colitis. General study results and limits: Rectal repertoires separated controls, mild-moderate and acute severe colitis.

Per the germline V gene, CDR1 is SGHNT and CDR2 is YENEEA. V was cut by 5 bases and J by 2 bases, with 12 bases left in between. This CDR3 comprises 14 residues. The rectum was sampled with one to two pinch biopsies at colonoscopy. This clone was counted only a few times. Antigen: not known. This table comes from immunoSEQ multiplex PCR, and its TCRdb copy is limited to in-frame clones, with some not included. Of about 34,000 clones in the sample, roughly 71% were seen once. The rearrangement links TRBV11-3 to TRBJ1-1; D unclear. This sequence was found in a boy younger than 18 with severe ulcerative colitis. Sequenced: gut tissue. The CDR3 DNA follows: TGTGCCAGCAGCATTGGATATGGAAACACTGAAGCTTTCTTT. Its protein product is CASSIGYGNTEAFF.